This is a list of T cell receptor beta chains from one sample in a study of blood T cells in healthy people across ages. One entry per CDR3 protein results from TCRdb running MiXCR on the 5' RACE reads. The table has fewer than 1,000,000 distinct CDR3 sequences, 44% seen once. Input material: blood. These TCRs come from a man aged 60 to 69 in good health. Each CDR3 is given with its conserved first and last residue. The order of the fields is D gene, clone size, J gene, V gene, CDR3 protein, CDR3 DNA. D genes are given only for firm matches. Clone size is shown for a subset of rows, as once, few, many or a class of expanded clone.

D gene: TRBD1
clone size: -
J gene: TRBJ1-1
V gene: TRBV12-3/TRBV12-4
CDR3 protein: CASSTADRGVNTEAFF
CDR3 DNA: TGTGCCAGCAGTACCGCAGACAGGGGGGTGAACACTGAAGCTTTCTTT

D gene: -
clone size: -
J gene: TRBJ2-1
V gene: TRBV6-5
CDR3 protein: CASSYSRGWSSYNEQFF
CDR3 DNA: TGTGCCAGCAGTTACAGTAGGGGATGGAGCTCCTACAATGAGCAGTTCTTC

D gene: -
clone size: -
J gene: TRBJ2-7
V gene: TRBV13
CDR3 protein: CASSIGPYEQYF
CDR3 DNA: TGTGCCAGCAGCATCGGACCTTACGAGCAGTACTTC

D gene: -
clone size: -
J gene: TRBJ1-3
V gene: TRBV20-1
CDR3 protein: CSAKGSFRNTIYF
CDR3 DNA: TGCAGTGCGAAAGGGTCCTTTAGAAACACCATATATTTT

D gene: TRBD2
clone size: few
J gene: TRBJ2-3
V gene: TRBV7-9
CDR3 protein: CASSYGTRYTDTQYF
CDR3 DNA: TGTGCCAGCAGCTACGGGACTAGATACACAGATACGCAGTATTTT

D gene: TRBD2
clone size: -
J gene: TRBJ2-3
V gene: TRBV6-1
CDR3 protein: CASRSRGSGGDLGTDTQYF
CDR3 DNA: TGTGCCAGCAGGTCCCGTGGTAGCGGGGGGGATTTGGGCACAGATACGCAGTATTTT

D gene: -
clone size: -
J gene: TRBJ1-4
V gene: TRBV28
CDR3 protein: CASSVVREKLFF
CDR3 DNA: TGTGCCAGCAGCGTGGTCAGGGAAAAACTGTTTTTT

D gene: -
clone size: -
J gene: TRBJ1-6
V gene: TRBV5-6
CDR3 protein: CASTSRDRSPLHF
CDR3 DNA: TGTGCCAGCACCTCCAGGGATCGTTCACCCCTCCACTTT

D gene: -
clone size: few
J gene: TRBJ2-5
V gene: TRBV5-1
CDR3 protein: CASSLVPGKETQYF
CDR3 DNA: TGCGCCAGCAGCTTGGTGCCAGGGAAAGAGACCCAGTACTTC

D gene: -
clone size: -
J gene: TRBJ2-7
V gene: TRBV7-9
CDR3 protein: CASSLVVQSDSEQYF
CDR3 DNA: TGTGCCAGCAGCTTGGTGGTTCAGTCTGATAGCGAGCAGTACTTC

D gene: -
clone size: -
J gene: TRBJ2-7
V gene: TRBV27
CDR3 protein: CASSLTTMLDRPYEQYF
CDR3 DNA: TGTGCCAGCAGTTTAACAACAATGCTGGACAGACCTTACGAGCAGTACTTC

D gene: -
clone size: -
J gene: TRBJ2-1
V gene: TRBV5-6
CDR3 protein: CASSGTSTGTNNYGEQFF
CDR3 DNA: TGTGCCAGCAGCGGGACCTCGACAGGAACTAATAACTACGGTGAGCAGTTCTTC

D gene: -
clone size: -
J gene: TRBJ2-2
V gene: TRBV5-5
CDR3 protein: CASTLGARMNTGELFF
CDR3 DNA: TGTGCCAGCACCCTGGGAGCGCGGATGAACACCGGGGAGCTGTTTTTT

D gene: -
clone size: -
J gene: TRBJ1-2
V gene: TRBV6-5
CDR3 protein: CASSQSWENYGYTF
CDR3 DNA: TGTGCCAGCAGTCAGTCTTGGGAGAACTATGGCTACACCTTC

D gene: -
clone size: -
J gene: TRBJ2-4
V gene: TRBV12-3/TRBV12-4
CDR3 protein: CASSLEKYNEQYF
CDR3 DNA: TGTGCCAGCAGTTTAGAAAAATACAATGAGCAGTACTTC

D gene: -
clone size: few
J gene: TRBJ1-2
V gene: TRBV4-1
CDR3 protein: CASSQDRGIGYGYTF
CDR3 DNA: TGCGCCAGCAGCCAAGATCGGGGTATAGGGTATGGCTACACCTTC

D gene: -
clone size: -
J gene: TRBJ2-7
V gene: TRBV6-5
CDR3 protein: CASSTHPKPYEQYF
CDR3 DNA: TGTGCCAGCAGTACTCACCCTAAACCCTACGAGCAGTACTTC

D gene: -
clone size: -
J gene: TRBJ2-7
V gene: TRBV5-1
CDR3 protein: CASSNTGSDEQYF
CDR3 DNA: TGCGCCAGCAGCAATACAGGGTCCGACGAGCAGTACTTC

D gene: TRBD1
clone size: -
J gene: TRBJ1-2
V gene: TRBV27
CDR3 protein: CASSLKPPAGGSYGYTF
CDR3 DNA: TGTGCCAGCAGTTTAAAACCCCCGGCAGGGGGGAGCTATGGCTACACCTTC

D gene: -
clone size: few
J gene: TRBJ1-4
V gene: TRBV20-1
CDR3 protein: CSARDRWVRGEKLFF
CDR3 DNA: TGCAGTGCTAGAGATCGCTGGGTTCGGGGTGAAAAACTGTTTTTT

D gene: -
clone size: -
J gene: TRBJ2-2
V gene: TRBV4-1
CDR3 protein: CASSRETRTGTGELFF
CDR3 DNA: TGCGCCAGCAGCCGAGAGACACGCACGGGGACCGGGGAGCTGTTTTTT

D gene: -
clone size: -
J gene: TRBJ2-7
V gene: TRBV4-1
CDR3 protein: CASSHRGTSYEQYF
CDR3 DNA: TGCGCCAGCAGCCACCGCGGGACTTCCTACGAGCAGTACTTC

D gene: TRBD1
clone size: -
J gene: TRBJ1-4
V gene: TRBV3-1
CDR3 protein: CASSQSTGREKLFF
CDR3 DNA: TGTGCCAGCAGCCAATCGACAGGGAGGGAAAAACTGTTTTTT

D gene: -
clone size: -
J gene: TRBJ2-2
V gene: TRBV4-3
CDR3 protein: CASSQDETVTGELFF
CDR3 DNA: TGCGCCAGCAGCCAAGATGAGACAGTAACCGGGGAGCTGTTTTTT

D gene: -
clone size: -
J gene: TRBJ1-1
V gene: TRBV4-1
CDR3 protein: CASSLQQGGNTEAFF
CDR3 DNA: TGCGCCAGCAGCCTTCAACAGGGAGGGAACACTGAAGCTTTCTTT

D gene: TRBD2
clone size: -
J gene: TRBJ2-3
V gene: TRBV20-1
CDR3 protein: CSARASGDTTDTQYF
CDR3 DNA: TGCAGTGCTAGGGCTAGCGGGGACACCACAGATACGCAGTATTTT

D gene: -
clone size: -
J gene: TRBJ2-2
V gene: TRBV5-1
CDR3 protein: CASSWDTGELFF
CDR3 DNA: TGCGCCAGCAGCTGGGACACCGGGGAGCTGTTTTTT

D gene: TRBD1
clone size: once
J gene: TRBJ2-1
V gene: TRBV6-1
CDR3 protein: CATETGASYNEQFF
CDR3 DNA: TGTGCCACCGAGACAGGGGCCTCCTACAATGAGCAGTTCTTC

D gene: -
clone size: few
J gene: TRBJ2-3
V gene: TRBV19
CDR3 protein: CASSPAGAYTDTQYF
CDR3 DNA: TGTGCCAGCTCCCCGGCCGGGGCCTACACAGATACGCAGTATTTT

D gene: -
clone size: -
J gene: TRBJ1-5
V gene: TRBV2
CDR3 protein: CASSPPRATSQPQHF
CDR3 DNA: TGTGCCAGCAGTCCGCCGAGAGCTACTAGTCAGCCCCAGCATTTT

D gene: -
clone size: -
J gene: TRBJ1-1
V gene: TRBV7-9
CDR3 protein: CASRKGGTGAFF
CDR3 DNA: TGTGCCAGCAGGAAAGGGGGGACGGGTGCTTTCTTT

D gene: TRBD1
clone size: few
J gene: TRBJ2-7
V gene: TRBV4-3
CDR3 protein: CASSQPFGQGIGEQYF
CDR3 DNA: TGCGCCAGCAGCCAACCCTTCGGACAGGGGATCGGCGAGCAGTACTTC

D gene: -
clone size: -
J gene: TRBJ1-1
V gene: TRBV18
CDR3 protein: CASSRVQPEAFF
CDR3 DNA: TGTGCCAGCTCGCGGGTACAGCCTGAAGCTTTCTTT

D gene: -
clone size: few
J gene: TRBJ2-3
V gene: TRBV14
CDR3 protein: CASSQEGLLVNTQYF
CDR3 DNA: TGTGCCAGCAGCCAAGAAGGTCTATTGGTCAATACGCAGTATTTT

D gene: -
clone size: -
J gene: TRBJ2-7
V gene: TRBV28
CDR3 protein: CASRTEGGFSYEQYF
CDR3 DNA: TGTGCCAGCAGGACAGAGGGGGGGTTTTCCTACGAGCAGTACTTC

D gene: -
clone size: few
J gene: TRBJ1-4
V gene: TRBV4-3
CDR3 protein: CASSQERFSEKLFF
CDR3 DNA: TGCGCCAGCAGCCAAGAGCGATTCTCGGAAAAACTGTTTTTT

D gene: TRBD2
clone size: few
J gene: TRBJ2-3
V gene: TRBV20-1
CDR3 protein: CSARGSGLAASTDTQYF
CDR3 DNA: TGCAGTGCTAGAGGCTCGGGACTAGCGGCTAGCACAGATACGCAGTATTTT

D gene: TRBD1
clone size: many
J gene: TRBJ2-4
V gene: TRBV5-1
CDR3 protein: CASSPTGGLGFQYF
CDR3 DNA: TGCGCCAGCAGCCCAACAGGGGGCCTTGGTTTTCAGTACTTC

D gene: -
clone size: -
J gene: TRBJ1-2
V gene: TRBV6-5
CDR3 protein: CASSYRVEQFPTLNYGYTF
CDR3 DNA: TGTGCCAGCAGTTACAGGGTCGAACAGTTTCCGACTCTAAACTATGGCTACACCTTC

D gene: -
clone size: -
J gene: TRBJ2-5
V gene: TRBV4-1
CDR3 protein: CASSQDALAGAQETQYF
CDR3 DNA: TGCGCCAGCAGCCAAGACGCCCTGGCGGGGGCCCAGGAGACCCAGTACTTC

D gene: -
clone size: -
J gene: TRBJ2-7
V gene: TRBV4-3
CDR3 protein: CASSQDQRGNEQYF
CDR3 DNA: TGCGCCAGCAGCCAAGATCAAAGGGGAAATGAGCAGTACTTC

D gene: TRBD1
clone size: few
J gene: TRBJ2-7
V gene: TRBV20-1
CDR3 protein: CSARGDRFSYEQYF
CDR3 DNA: TGCAGTGCTAGGGGGGACAGGTTTTCCTACGAGCAGTACTTC

D gene: -
clone size: -
J gene: TRBJ1-2
V gene: TRBV6-2/TRBV6-3
CDR3 protein: CASNWDGGDYGYTF
CDR3 DNA: TGTGCCAGCAATTGGGATGGGGGAGACTATGGCTACACCTTC